This TCR beta chain appears in the sequencing data of a study of radiotherapy plus CTLA-4 blockade in lung cancer. From germline, CDR1 is MNHEY and CDR2 SMNVEV (reference sequence). The V gene lost 0 bases and the J gene lost 6 bases, with 7 bases spanning the gap. The CDR3 spans 13 residues. Study-wide results and limits: Strongest reported response predictors: early blood clone changes and post-radiation interferon-beta. TCR clones originating in tumors grew in number in blood after radiotherapy plus ipilimumab.

The method was immunoSEQ multiplex PCR; TCRdb's version includes in-frame clones alone and lacks a portion of them. The profile shows fewer than 90,000 clones, 80% to 85% of them singletons. Alongside CTLA-4 blockade with ipilimumab, patients with chemo-refractory metastatic non-small-cell lung cancer received focal radiation. As for this clone: What it recognizes is unknown.

This specimen consisted of peripheral blood, obtained from a patient treated with radiotherapy plus ipilimumab. The chain employs TRBV27 and TRBJ2-3; D gene uncertain. This clonotype originated in a human donor with non-small cell lung cancer who had stable disease on radiotherapy plus ipilimumab. The CDR3 loop is CASSLSARDTQYF. The CDR3 nucleotides are TGTGCCAGCAGTTTATCGGCACGGGATACGCAGTATTTT.